A single TCR beta chain is shown here with its context. The CDR3 sequence is 16 residues long. Trimming took 2 bases from V and 4 from J; bases not matched to a gene: 8. This specimen belongs to a study of blood T cells in healthy people across ages. Primers used in a second PCR of about 7 to 12 cycles were a sample-barcoded 5' primer and a J-beta primer mix. TCRdb reprocessed the 5' RACE reads via MiXCR and lists one record per CDR3 protein. Of hundreds of thousands of distinct CDR3 sequences detected, around 42% appear once; the ten largest clones hold about 19%. The source is a man aged 60 to 75 in good health. The chain recombines TRBV12-3 or TRBV12-4 with TRBJ2-4, with 7 bases aligning to TRBD1. Sequences were obtained from blood. CDR3 loop: CASSLTLDRTKNIQYF. For the CDR3, the DNA is TGTGCCAGCAGTTTAACCCTGGACAGGACGAAAAACATTCAGTACTTC.